What follows is one TCR beta chain and its context. Its target is not known. A sample-barcoded 5' primer and a J-beta primer mix were used in a second PCR of roughly 6 to 12 cycles. TCRdb re-called the 5' RACE reads through MiXCR, storing one row per CDR3 protein. The sample carries about a million distinct CDR3 sequences, 45% to 60% recorded once. This record comes from a study of blood T cells in healthy people across ages. Trimming removed 3 bases from V and 4 bases from J, with 21 bases in between. Germline CDR1 is MDHEN and CDR2 is SYDVKM. The CDR3 runs to 17 residues. Study findings and constraints: The study found more naive CD4+ cells and higher diversity in long-lived than aged donors.

Sample donors were healthy Caucasian individuals that came from Russia, aged roughly 6 to 95. Isolated PBMCs totaled at least 6 million in each sample. Total RNA was isolated from each sample in quantities of at least 5.5 micrograms. This clonotype was sampled from a woman in her sixties or seventies in good health. The V gene is TRBV28, the J gene TRBJ1-2; no firm D call. The sequencing sample was made of blood. The chain's CDR3 is CASSFHVARPGGYGYTF. Here the CDR3 DNA reads TGTGCCAGCAGTTTCCATGTAGCCCGTCCGGGCGGCTATGGCTACACCTTC.